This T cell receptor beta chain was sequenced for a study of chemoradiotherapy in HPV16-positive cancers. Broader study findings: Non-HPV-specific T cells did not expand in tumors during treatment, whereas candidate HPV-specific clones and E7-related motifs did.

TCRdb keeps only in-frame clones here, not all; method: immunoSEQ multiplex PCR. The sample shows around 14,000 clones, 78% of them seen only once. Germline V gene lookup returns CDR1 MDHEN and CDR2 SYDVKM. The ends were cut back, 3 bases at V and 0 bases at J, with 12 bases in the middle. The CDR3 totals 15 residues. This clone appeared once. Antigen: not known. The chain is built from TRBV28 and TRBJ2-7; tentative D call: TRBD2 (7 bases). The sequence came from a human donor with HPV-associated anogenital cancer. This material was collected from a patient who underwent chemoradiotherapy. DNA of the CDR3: TGTGCCAGCAGTTTGAGGGGGGGAATCTCCTACGAGCAGTACTTC. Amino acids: CASSLRGGISYEQYF.